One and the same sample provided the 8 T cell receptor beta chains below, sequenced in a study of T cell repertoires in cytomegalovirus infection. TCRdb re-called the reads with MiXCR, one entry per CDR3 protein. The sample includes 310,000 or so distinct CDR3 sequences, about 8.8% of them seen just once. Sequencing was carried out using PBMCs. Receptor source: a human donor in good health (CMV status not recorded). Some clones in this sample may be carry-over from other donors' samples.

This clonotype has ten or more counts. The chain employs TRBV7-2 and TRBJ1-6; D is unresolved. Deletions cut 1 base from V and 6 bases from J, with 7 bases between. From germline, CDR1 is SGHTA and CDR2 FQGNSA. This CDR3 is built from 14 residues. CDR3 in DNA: TGTGCCAGCAGCTTAGACAGCATTAATTCACCCCTCCACTTT. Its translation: CASSLDSINSPLHF.

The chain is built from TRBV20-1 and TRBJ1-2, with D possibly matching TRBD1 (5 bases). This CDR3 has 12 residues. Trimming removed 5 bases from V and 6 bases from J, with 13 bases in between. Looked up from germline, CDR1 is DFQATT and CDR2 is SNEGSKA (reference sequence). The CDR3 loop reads CSAQRGIDGYTF. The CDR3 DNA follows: TGCAGTGCTCAGCGGGGGATCGATGGCTACACCTTC.

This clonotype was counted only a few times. The CDR3 spells CSAPGGGVNTGELFF. The CDR3 coding sequence is TGCAGTGCTCCGGGTGGGGGGGTGAACACCGGGGAGCTGTTTTTT. The genes are TRBV20-1 and TRBJ2-2, with 7 bases fitting TRBD2. V lost 5 bases and J lost 1; bases outside the gene matches: 7. CDR1 is DFQATT and CDR2 is SNEGSKA in the germline V gene (reference sequence). This CDR3 comprises 15 residues.

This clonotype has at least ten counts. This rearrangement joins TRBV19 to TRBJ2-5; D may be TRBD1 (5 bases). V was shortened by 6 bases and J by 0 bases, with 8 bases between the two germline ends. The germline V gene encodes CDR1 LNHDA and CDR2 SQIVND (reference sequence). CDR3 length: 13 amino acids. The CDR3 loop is CASRKQDQETQYF. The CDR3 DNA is TGTGCCAGTAGGAAACAGGACCAAGAGACCCAGTACTTC.

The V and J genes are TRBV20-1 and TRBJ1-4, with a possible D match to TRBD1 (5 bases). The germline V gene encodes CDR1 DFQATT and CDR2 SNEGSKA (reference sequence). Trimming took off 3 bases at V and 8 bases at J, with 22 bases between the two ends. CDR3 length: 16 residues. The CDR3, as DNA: TGCAGTGCTAGGGGGGGTGGGGTTGCCGGTCCAGAAAAACTGTTTTTT. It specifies CSARGGGVAGPEKLFF.

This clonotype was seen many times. The CDR3 protein is CASSYLGTGYTGELFF. The CDR3 nucleotides are TGTGCCAGCAGTTATTTAGGGACAGGGTATACCGGGGAGCTGTTTTTT. J is TRBJ2-2 and V is TRBV6-5; 9 bases agree with TRBD1. Trimming cost V 3 bases and J 5 bases; bases outside gene matches: 7. Germline V gene lookup returns CDR1 MNHEY and CDR2 SVGAGI. The CDR3 is 16 amino acids.

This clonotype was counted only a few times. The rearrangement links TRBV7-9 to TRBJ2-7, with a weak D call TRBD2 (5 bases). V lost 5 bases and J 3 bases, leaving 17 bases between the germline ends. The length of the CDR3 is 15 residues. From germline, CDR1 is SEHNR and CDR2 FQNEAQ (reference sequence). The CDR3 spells CASSTTGKGFYEQYV. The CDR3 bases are TGTGCCAGCAGCACAACCGGGAAGGGATTCTACGAGCAGTACGTC.

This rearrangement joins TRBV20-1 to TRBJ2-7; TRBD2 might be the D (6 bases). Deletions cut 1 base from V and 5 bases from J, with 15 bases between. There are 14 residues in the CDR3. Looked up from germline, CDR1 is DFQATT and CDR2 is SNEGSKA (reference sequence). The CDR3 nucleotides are TGCAGTGCTAGAGGCGGGAAGGTGGTCCACGAGCAGTACTTC. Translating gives CSARGGKVVHEQYF.